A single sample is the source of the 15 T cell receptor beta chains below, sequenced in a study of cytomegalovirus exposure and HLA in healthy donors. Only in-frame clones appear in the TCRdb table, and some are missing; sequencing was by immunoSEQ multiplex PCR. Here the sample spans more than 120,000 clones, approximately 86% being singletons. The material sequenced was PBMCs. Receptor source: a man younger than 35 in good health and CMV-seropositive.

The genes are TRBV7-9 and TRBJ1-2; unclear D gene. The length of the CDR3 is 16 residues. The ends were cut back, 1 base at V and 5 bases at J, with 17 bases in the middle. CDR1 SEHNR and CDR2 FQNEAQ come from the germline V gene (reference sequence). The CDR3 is CASSLGRGVSSYGYTF. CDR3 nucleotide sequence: TGTGCCAGCAGCTTAGGGCGCGGAGTCTCTTCGTATGGCTACACCTTC.

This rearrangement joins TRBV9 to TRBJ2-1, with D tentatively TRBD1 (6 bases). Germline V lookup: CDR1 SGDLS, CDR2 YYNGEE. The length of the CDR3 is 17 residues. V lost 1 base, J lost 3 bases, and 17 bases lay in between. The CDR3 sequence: CASSVTSGTMDYNEQFF. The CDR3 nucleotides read TGTGCCAGCAGCGTAACCTCCGGGACAATGGACTACAATGAGCAGTTCTTC.

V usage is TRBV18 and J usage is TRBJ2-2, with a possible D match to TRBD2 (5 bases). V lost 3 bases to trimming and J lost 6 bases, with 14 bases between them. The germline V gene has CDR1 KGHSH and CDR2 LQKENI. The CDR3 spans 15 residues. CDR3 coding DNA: TGTGCCAGCTCACCGCGGAGCGGTAGTCCCGGGGAGCTGTTTTTT. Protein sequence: CASSPRSGSPGELFF.

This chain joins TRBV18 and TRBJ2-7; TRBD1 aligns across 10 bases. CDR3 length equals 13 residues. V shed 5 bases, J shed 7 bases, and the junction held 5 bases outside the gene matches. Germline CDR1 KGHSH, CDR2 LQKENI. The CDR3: CASSGTGDGEQYF. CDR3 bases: TGTGCCAGCTCAGGGACAGGGGATGGGGAGCAGTACTTC.

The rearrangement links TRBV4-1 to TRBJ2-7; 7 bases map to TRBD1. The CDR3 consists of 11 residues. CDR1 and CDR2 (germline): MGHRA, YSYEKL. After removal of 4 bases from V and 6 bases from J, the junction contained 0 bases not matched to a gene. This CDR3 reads CASSRDSEQYF. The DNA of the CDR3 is TGCGCCAGCAGCCGGGACAGCGAGCAGTACTTC.

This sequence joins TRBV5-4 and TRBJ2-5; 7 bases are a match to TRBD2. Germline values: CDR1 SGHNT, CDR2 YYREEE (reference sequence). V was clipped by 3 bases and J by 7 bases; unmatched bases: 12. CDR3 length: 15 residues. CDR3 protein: CASSSRGDDSGTQYF. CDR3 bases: TGTGCCAGCAGCTCTCGGGGGGACGACTCTGGGACCCAGTACTTC.

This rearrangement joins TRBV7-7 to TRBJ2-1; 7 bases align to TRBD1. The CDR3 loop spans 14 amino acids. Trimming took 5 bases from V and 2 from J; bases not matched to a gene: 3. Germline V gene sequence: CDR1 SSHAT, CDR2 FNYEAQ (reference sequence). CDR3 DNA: TGTGCCAGCAGCCCGGACAGGACCTACAATGAGCAGTTCTTC. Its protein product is CASSPDRTYNEQFF.

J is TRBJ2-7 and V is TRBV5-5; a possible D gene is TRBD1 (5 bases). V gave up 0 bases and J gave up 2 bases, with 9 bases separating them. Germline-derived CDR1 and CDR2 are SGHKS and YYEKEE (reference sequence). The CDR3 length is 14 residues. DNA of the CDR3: TGTGCCAGCAGCTTGGTACAGGTTACCTACGAGCAGTACTTC. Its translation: CASSLVQVTYEQYF.

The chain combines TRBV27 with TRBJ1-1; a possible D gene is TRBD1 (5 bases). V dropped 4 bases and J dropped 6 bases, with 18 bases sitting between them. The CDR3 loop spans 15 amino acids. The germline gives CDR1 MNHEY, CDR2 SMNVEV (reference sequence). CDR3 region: CASSSGGVEGPEAFF. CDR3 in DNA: TGTGCCAGCAGTTCGGGGGGGGTGGAGGGCCCTGAAGCTTTCTTT.

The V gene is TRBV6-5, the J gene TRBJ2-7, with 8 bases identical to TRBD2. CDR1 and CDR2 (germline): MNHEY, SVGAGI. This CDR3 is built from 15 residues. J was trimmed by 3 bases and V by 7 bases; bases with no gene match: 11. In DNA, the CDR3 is TGTGCCAGCACCTCAAGTGGGAGCGGGAGCTACGAGCAGTACTTC. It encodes CASTSSGSGSYEQYF.

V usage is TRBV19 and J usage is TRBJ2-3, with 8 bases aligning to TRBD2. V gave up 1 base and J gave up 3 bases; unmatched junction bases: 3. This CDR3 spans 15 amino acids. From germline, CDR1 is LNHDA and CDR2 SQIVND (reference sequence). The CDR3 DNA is TGTGCCAGTAGTATAGGAGCGGGGGAGACAGATACGCAGTATTTT. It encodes CASSIGAGETDTQYF.

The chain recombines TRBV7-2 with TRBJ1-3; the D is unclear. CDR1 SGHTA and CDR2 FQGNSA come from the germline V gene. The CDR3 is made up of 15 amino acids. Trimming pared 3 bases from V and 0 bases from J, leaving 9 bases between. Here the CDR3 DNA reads TGTGCCAGCAGCTTGGTCGGTACCTCTGGAAACACCATATATTTT. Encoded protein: CASSLVGTSGNTIYF.

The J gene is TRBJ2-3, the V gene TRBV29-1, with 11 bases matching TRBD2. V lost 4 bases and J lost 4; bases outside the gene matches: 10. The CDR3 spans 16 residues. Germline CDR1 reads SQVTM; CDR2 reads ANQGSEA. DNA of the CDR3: TGCAGCGTTGGGGGACTAGCGGCCGGCCCATCAGATACGCAGTATTTT. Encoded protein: CSVGGLAAGPSDTQYF.

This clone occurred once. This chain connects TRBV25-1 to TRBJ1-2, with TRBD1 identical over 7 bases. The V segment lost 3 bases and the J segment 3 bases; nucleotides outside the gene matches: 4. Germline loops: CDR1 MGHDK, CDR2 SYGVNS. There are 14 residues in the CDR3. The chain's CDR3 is CASSDIRGDYGYTF. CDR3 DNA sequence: TGTGCCAGCAGTGATATCAGGGGGGACTATGGCTACACCTTC.

The CDR3 here is CASGQWGRSYEQYF. The CDR3, as DNA: TGTGCTAGTGGTCAATGGGGGCGTTCCTACGAGCAGTACTTC. The J gene is TRBJ2-7, the V gene TRBV12-5; the D gene is possibly TRBD1 (6 bases). The CDR3 is 14 residues long. V lost 5 bases and J lost 1, with 12 bases in between. The germline V gene has CDR1 LGHNT and CDR2 FRNRAP.